The next 30 T cell receptor beta chains were all read from a single sample in a study of T cell repertoires in cytomegalovirus infection. TCRdb ran MiXCR on the reads and lists one entry per CDR3 protein. The sample records around 140,000 distinct CDR3 sequences, under 8% being singletons. Sequencing input: PBMCs. The source is a human donor in good health (CMV status not recorded). Some clones in this sample may be carry-over from other donors' samples.

This clonotype was detected many times. The chain couples TRBV29-1 to TRBJ2-1; D possibly matches TRBD1 or TRBD2 (5 bases each). CDR1 is SQVTM and CDR2 is ANQGSEA in the germline V gene. The CDR3 contains 14 residues. The ends were cut back, 8 bases at V and 4 bases at J, with 18 bases in the middle. The CDR3 is CSLLRDPTYNEQFF. CDR3 DNA: TGCAGCTTACTCCGGGACCCTACTTACAATGAGCAGTTCTTC.

Many counts were recorded for this clonotype. The gene calls are TRBV24-1 and TRBJ2-3; no firm D call. Trimming pared 12 bases from V and 0 bases from J, leaving 12 bases between. This CDR3 has 13 residues. Germline V gene sequence: CDR1 KGHDR, CDR2 SFDVKD. The CDR3 reads CAAGPSSTDTQYF. In DNA, the CDR3 is TGTGCCGCCGGACCATCTAGCACAGATACGCAGTATTTT.

This clonotype was detected ten times or more. The chain uses TRBV7-2 and TRBJ2-1, with 16 bases lining up with TRBD2. This CDR3 is 17 amino acids long. V was pared by 5 bases and J by 7 bases, with 8 bases of the junction left unmatched. Germline CDR1 reads SGHTA; CDR2 reads FQGNSA. CDR3 sequence: CASSLDSGLAGGNEQFF. CDR3 DNA sequence: TGTGCCAGCAGCCTAGACTCGGGACTAGCGGGGGGGAATGAGCAGTTCTTC.

Many counts were recorded for this clonotype. The CDR3 bases are TGTGCCAGCAGCCAGTTTCAAAATCAGCTTAGCACCTACGAGCAGTACTTC. It is translated as CASSQFQNQLSTYEQYF. This sequence joins TRBV4-2 and TRBJ2-7; D call uncertain. CDR3 length: 17 residues. Germline V gives CDR1 LGHNA, CDR2 YNFKEQ. Trimming shortened V by 3 bases and J by 2 bases, and 20 bases separated the two germline ends.

This clonotype came up many times. The junction shows a germline mismatch at one end, possibly a read error. The chain has TRBV12-3 or TRBV12-4 and TRBJ2-2; a weak D match, TRBD1 (5 bases). The CDR3 covers 12 residues. The CDR3 nucleotides are TGTGCCAGCAGTTTTGGGGCTCGAGAGCTTTGTTTT. This translates into CASSFGARELCF.

This clonotype has a count of ten or more. This chain uses TRBV7-6 with TRBJ1-2; D is possibly TRBD1 (6 bases). V was shortened by 5 bases and J by 8 bases, with 24 bases between the two germline ends. The length of the CDR3 is 16 residues. Per the germline V gene, CDR1 is SGHVS and CDR2 is FNYEAQ. This CDR3 is CASSETQGFLGRGYTF. CDR3 sequence (DNA): TGTGCCAGCAGCGAGACTCAGGGGTTTCTTGGCAGGGGCTACACCTTC. The whole variable domain, remainder taken from reference TRBV7-6 and TRBJ1-2, is GAGVSQSPRYKVTKRGQDVALRCDPISGHVSLYWYRQALGQGPEFLTYFNYEAQQDKSGLPNDRFSAERPEGSISTLTIQRTEQRDSAMYRCASSETQGFLGRGYTFGSGTRLTVV.

This clonotype was picked up many times. The rearrangement joins TRBV18 to TRBJ2-3, with D unresolved. Germline loops: CDR1 KGHSH, CDR2 LQKENI. The V and J ends lost 1 base and 0 bases respectively, with 2 bases between them. The CDR3 has 13 residues. The chain's CDR3 is CASSPLSTDTQYF. The CDR3 DNA reads as TGTGCCAGCTCACCACTTAGCACAGATACGCAGTATTTT.

This clonotype was observed a handful of times. The V gene is TRBV29-1, the J gene TRBJ2-1; 8 positions agree with TRBD2. J gave up 3 bases and V 7 bases, and 11 bases lay outside the gene matches. Germline lookup yields CDR1 SQVTM and CDR2 ANQGSEA. This CDR3 is built from 15 residues. The CDR3 sequence is CSATLTSGNYNEQFF. The CDR3, as DNA: TGCAGCGCCACTCTAACTAGCGGCAACTACAATGAGCAGTTCTTC.

This clonotype occurred many times. This chain links TRBV7-2 with TRBJ1-5, with TRBD1 matching over 11 bases. This CDR3 comprises 17 residues. In germline, CDR1 is SGHTA, CDR2 FQGNSA. J lost 2 bases, V lost 5 bases, and 8 bases had no gene match. The CDR3 loop reads CASSPGQGVARNQPQHF. CDR3 DNA sequence: TGTGCCAGCAGCCCGGGACAGGGGGTCGCGCGCAATCAGCCCCAGCATTTT.

V usage is TRBV18 and J usage is TRBJ1-1; no definite D call. Germline values: CDR1 KGHSH, CDR2 LQKENI. CDR3 size: 15 residues. With 2 bases removed from V and 1 base from J, the gap between germline ends came to 11 bases. In nucleotides, the CDR3 is TGTGCCAGCTCACCAAAATCACAGTCGAACACTGAAGCTTTCTTT. It encodes CASSPKSQSNTEAFF. Based on the CDR3 plus reference TRBV18 and TRBJ1-1, the full variable domain is NAGVMQNPRHLVRRRGQEARLRCSPMKGHSHVYWYRQLPEEGLKFMVYLQKENIIDESGMPKERFSAEFPKEGPSILRIQQVVRGDSAAYFCASSPKSQSNTEAFFGQGTRLTVV.

In DNA form, the CDR3 reads TGCAGTGCTAGATCGGGGGGGCTACTCTATGGCTACACCTTC. Amino acids: CSARSGGLLYGYTF. The genes are TRBV20-1 and TRBJ1-2, with D possibly matching TRBD1 (6 bases). Germline CDR1 is DFQATT and CDR2 is SNEGSKA (reference sequence). V was clipped by 2 bases and J by 4 bases, with 14 bases between them. The CDR3 is 14 amino acids.

This clonotype occurred many times. The junction departs from the called germline gene at one end, perhaps through a read error. This chain joins TRBV7-2 and TRBJ1-5; tentatively, D is TRBD1 (5 bases). This CDR3 is 17 amino acids long. Germline V gene sequence: CDR1 SGHTA, CDR2 FQGNSA. CDR3 amino acids: CASSLTGTPYSNHPQHF. The CDR3 region has the DNA TGTGCCAGCAGCTTAACCGGGACCCCATATAGCAATCATCCCCAGCATTTT.

This clonotype was observed at least ten times. CDR3 in amino acids: CASSPEREWGYTF. The DNA of the CDR3 is TGTGCCAGCTCACCCGAGAGGGAGTGGGGCTACACCTTC. V and J are TRBV18 and TRBJ1-2; no firm D call. Trimming removed 3 bases from V and 8 bases from J, with 13 bases in between. In germline, CDR1 is KGHSH, CDR2 LQKENI. The CDR3 loop spans 13 amino acids.

This clonotype occurred many times. CDR3 protein: CASRGTGNTEAFF. CDR3 DNA: TGTGCCAGCAGGGGGACAGGGAACACTGAAGCTTTCTTT. This chain joins TRBV7-2 and TRBJ1-1; 8 bases align to TRBD1. V lost 6 bases and J lost 1; bases outside the gene matches: 1. This CDR3 comprises 13 residues. CDR1 and CDR2 (germline): SGHTA, FQGNSA. Using reference TRBV7-2 and TRBJ1-1 for the parts outside the CDR3, the full variable domain is GAGVSQSPSNKVTEKGKDVELRCDPISGHTALYWYRQSLGQGLEFLIYFQGNSAPDKSGLPSDRFSAERTGGSVSTLTIQRTQQEDSAVYLCASRGTGNTEAFFGQGTRLTVV.

The chain employs TRBV6-1 and TRBJ2-7; 8 bases match TRBD2. CDR1 is MNHNS and CDR2 is SASEGT in the germline V gene. This CDR3 region has 14 residues. With 6 bases clipped from V and 4 bases from J, the junction kept 8 bases outside the gene matches. In nucleotides, the CDR3 is TGTGCCAGCAGCCGCGGGGGGCCCGCGTACGAGCAGTACTTC. Its translation: CASSRGGPAYEQYF.

The sample holds many counts of this clonotype. The V call is TRBV28, the J call TRBJ1-1, with 7 bases fitting TRBD1. The CDR3 has 20 amino acids. The J segment lost 1 base and the V segment lost 7 bases, leaving 24 bases of the junction unmatched. The germline CDR1 and CDR2 sequences are MDHEN and SYDVKM. CDR3 amino acids: CASIGGQATIISSTNTEAFF. In DNA, the CDR3 is TGTGCCAGCATCGGCGGACAGGCCACCATAATCTCGTCAACGAACACTGAAGCTTTCTTT.

The chain recombines TRBV15 with TRBJ1-2, with 12 bases identical to TRBD1. Germline V gene lookup returns CDR1 LNHNV and CDR2 YYDKDF (reference sequence). The length of the CDR3 is 17 residues. Trimming at V came to 5 bases and at J to 5 bases, leaving 12 bases not matched to a gene. The chain's CDR3 is CATSPPGQGAFWYGYTF. The DNA of the CDR3 is TGTGCCACCAGCCCACCGGGACAGGGGGCGTTTTGGTATGGCTACACCTTC.

This clonotype was observed a handful of times. The chain combines TRBV3-1 with TRBJ2-2, with D maybe TRBD2 (6 bases). Trimming took 6 bases from V and 6 from J, leaving 11 bases between them. CDR3 length: 13 amino acids. CDR1 LGHDT and CDR2 YNNKEL come from the germline V gene (reference sequence). CDR3 sequence: CASSTTRSGELFF. In DNA, the CDR3 is TGTGCCAGCAGTACGACTAGATCCGGGGAGCTGTTTTTT.

The sample holds many counts of this clonotype. The V gene is TRBV12-5, the J gene TRBJ1-5; 11 bases match TRBD1. V shed 6 bases, J shed 6 bases, and the junction held 13 bases outside the gene matches. Germline assignment: CDR1 LGHNT and CDR2 FRNRAP. CDR3 length: 17 residues. CDR3 coding DNA: TGTGCTAGTGGCCGAACCCGGGACAGGGGGGTAGGTCAGCCCCAGCATTTT. Amino acid sequence: CASGRTRDRGVGQPQHF.

This clonotype was recorded a few times. The rearrangement links TRBV20-1 to TRBJ2-1, with D unclear. The CDR3 spans 13 residues. Germline-derived CDR1 and CDR2 are DFQATT and SNEGSKA (reference sequence). Trimming pared 3 bases from V and 0 bases from J, leaving 6 bases between. CDR3 loop: CSARASSYNEQFF. CDR3 bases: TGCAGTGCTAGGGCTAGCTCCTACAATGAGCAGTTCTTC.

This clonotype was seen only a few times. V and J are TRBV19 and TRBJ1-2, with D possibly matching TRBD1 (6 bases). CDR1 LNHDA and CDR2 SQIVND come from the germline V gene (reference sequence). V lost 4 bases, J lost 4 bases, and 19 bases lay in between. This CDR3 is built from 16 residues. The CDR3 DNA reads as TGTGCCAGTAGTACCTCTTCGGCGGGGGCAACCTATGGCTACACCTTC. Its protein product is CASSTSSAGATYGYTF.

J is TRBJ2-1 and V is TRBV20-1, with TRBD1 as a possible D gene (5 bases). The CDR3 length is 14 residues. V was trimmed by 5 bases and J by 1 base, leaving 12 bases between them. Per the germline V gene, CDR1 is DFQATT and CDR2 is SNEGSKA (reference sequence). The CDR3 nucleotides read TGCAGTGCTGCTATGCCAGGGTCCTACAATGAGCAGTTCTTC. Amino acid sequence: CSAAMPGSYNEQFF.

The J gene is TRBJ2-1, the V gene TRBV5-1; D gene unclear. V lost 4 bases, J lost 10 bases, and 15 bases lay in between. This CDR3 is 13 amino acids long. The germline CDR1 and CDR2 sequences are SGHRS and YFSETQ. The CDR3 loop is CASSPSVFREQFF. CDR3 DNA sequence: TGCGCCAGCAGCCCGTCGGTCTTCAGGGAGCAGTTCTTC. Combining the CDR3 with reference TRBV5-1 and TRBJ2-1 gives the whole variable domain KAGVTQTPRYLIKTRGQQVTLSCSPISGHRSVSWYQQTPGQGLQFLFEYFSETQRNKGNFPGRFSGRQFSNSRSEMNVSTLELGDSALYLCASSPSVFREQFFGPGTRLTVL.

This clonotype was seen many times. The chain has TRBV4-1 and TRBJ1-5, with D perhaps TRBD1 (6 bases). CDR3 size: 16 residues. V was shortened by 0 bases and J by 2 bases, with 11 bases between the two germline ends. Per germline, CDR1 MGHRA and CDR2 YSYEKL. CDR3 amino acids: CASSQEVRGGNQPQHF. The CDR3 region has the DNA TGCGCCAGCAGCCAAGAGGTTAGGGGGGGCAATCAGCCCCAGCATTTT.

In regard to this clonotype: A clone one base away is much larger, so this may be a read error. The V and J genes are TRBV7-9 and TRBJ2-7; 8 bases fit TRBD2. Germline lookup yields CDR1 SEHNR and CDR2 FQNEAQ (reference sequence). The CDR3 length is 15 residues. J lost 5 bases, V lost 5 bases, and 11 bases had no gene match. This CDR3 reads CASSPPAGGSHEQYF. The CDR3 nucleotides read TGTGCCAGCAGCCCCCCGGCGGGGGGTTCCCACGAGCAGTACTTC. Full variable domain (remainder filled in from reference TRBV7-9 and TRBJ2-7): DTGVSQNPRHKITKRGQNVTFRCDPISEHNRLYWYRQTLGQGPEFLTYFQNEAQLEKSRLLSDRFSAERPKGSFSTLEIQRTEQGDSAMYLCASSPPAGGSHEQYFGPGTRLTVT.

This clonotype was recorded a few times. V gene TRBV15 combines with J gene TRBJ1-2, with TRBD1 identical over 12 bases. Trimming removed 4 bases from V and 2 bases from J; junction bases left unmatched: 2. The CDR3 contains 15 residues. The germline gives CDR1 LNHNV, CDR2 YYDKDF (reference sequence). CDR3 residues: CATSTGTGGNYGYTF. CDR3 bases: TGTGCCACCAGCACAGGGACAGGGGGCAACTATGGCTACACCTTC.

This clonotype appeared a few times. This chain connects TRBV29-1 to TRBJ2-3, with D possibly being TRBD2 (6 bases). CDR1 is SQVTM and CDR2 is ANQGSEA in the germline V gene. The CDR3 sequence is 14 residues long. V was cut by 5 bases and J by 0 bases, with 12 bases left in between. The CDR3 DNA reads TGCAGCGTTACTTCCGGGACTAGCACAGATACGCAGTATTTT. This gives the protein CSVTSGTSTDTQYF.

In this sample, this clonotype turned up many times. The chain has TRBV7-2 and TRBJ1-1; no clear D. The CDR3 consists of 14 residues. V gave up 7 bases and J gave up 2 bases, with 14 bases separating them. Germline assignment: CDR1 SGHTA and CDR2 FQGNSA. The CDR3 region is CASKNPPANTEAFF. CDR3 nucleotides: TGTGCCAGCAAAAACCCCCCAGCAAACACTGAAGCTTTCTTT.

There are many counts of this clonotype. The V call is TRBV12-3 or TRBV12-4, the J call TRBJ2-7; a weak D match, TRBD2 (5 bases). The ends were cut back, 4 bases at V and 7 bases at J, with 14 bases in the middle. The CDR3 length is 13 residues. DNA for the CDR3: TGTGCCAGCAGTTCCTTCCGGGGTTCAGAGCAGTACTTC. Translated: CASSSFRGSEQYF.

This clonotype has ten or more counts. The rearrangement joins TRBV7-2 to TRBJ2-5; 10 bases line up with TRBD2. With V trimmed by 6 bases and J by 8 bases, 9 bases remained unmatched. The CDR3 extends over 14 amino acids. Germline CDR1 and CDR2: SGHTA and FQGNSA. The CDR3 sequence: CASSPSGGSGTQYF. CDR3 DNA sequence: TGTGCCAGCAGTCCTAGCGGGGGTTCCGGCACCCAGTACTTC. The full variable domain, its missing parts supplied by reference TRBV7-2 and TRBJ2-5, is GAGVSQSPSNKVTEKGKDVELRCDPISGHTALYWYRQSLGQGLEFLIYFQGNSAPDKSGLPSDRFSAERTGGSVSTLTIQRTQQEDSAVYLCASSPSGGSGTQYFGPGTRLLVL.